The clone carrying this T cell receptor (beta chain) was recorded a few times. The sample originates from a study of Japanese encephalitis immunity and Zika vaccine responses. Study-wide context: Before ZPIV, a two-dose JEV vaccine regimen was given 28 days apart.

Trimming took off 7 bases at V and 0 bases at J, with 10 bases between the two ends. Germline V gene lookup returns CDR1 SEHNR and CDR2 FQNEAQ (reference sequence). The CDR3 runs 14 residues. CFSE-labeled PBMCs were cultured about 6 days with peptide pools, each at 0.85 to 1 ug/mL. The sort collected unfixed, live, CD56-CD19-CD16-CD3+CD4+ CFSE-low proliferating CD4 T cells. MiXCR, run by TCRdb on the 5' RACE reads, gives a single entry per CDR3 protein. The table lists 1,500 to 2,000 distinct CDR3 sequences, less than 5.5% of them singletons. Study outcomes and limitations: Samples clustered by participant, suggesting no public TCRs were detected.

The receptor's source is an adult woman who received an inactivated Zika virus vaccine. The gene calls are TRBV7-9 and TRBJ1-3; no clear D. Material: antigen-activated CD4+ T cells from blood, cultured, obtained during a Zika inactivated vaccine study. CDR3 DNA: TGTGCCAGCATCCCTCGATCCTCTGGAAACACCATATATTTT. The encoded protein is CASIPRSSGNTIYF.